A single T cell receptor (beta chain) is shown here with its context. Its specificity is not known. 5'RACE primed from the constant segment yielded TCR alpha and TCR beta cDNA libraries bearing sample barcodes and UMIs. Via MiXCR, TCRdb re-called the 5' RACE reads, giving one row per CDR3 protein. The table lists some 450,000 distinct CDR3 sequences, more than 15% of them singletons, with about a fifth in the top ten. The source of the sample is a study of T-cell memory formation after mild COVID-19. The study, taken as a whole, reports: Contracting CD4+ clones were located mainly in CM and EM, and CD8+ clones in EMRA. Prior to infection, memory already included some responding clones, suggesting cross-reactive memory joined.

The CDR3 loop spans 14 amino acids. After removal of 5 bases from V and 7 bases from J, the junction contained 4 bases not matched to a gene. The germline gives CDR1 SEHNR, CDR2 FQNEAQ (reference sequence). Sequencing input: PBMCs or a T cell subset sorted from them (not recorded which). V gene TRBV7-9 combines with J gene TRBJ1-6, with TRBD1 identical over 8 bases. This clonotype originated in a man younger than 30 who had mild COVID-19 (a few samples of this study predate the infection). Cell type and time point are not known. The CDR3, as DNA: TGTGCCAGCAGCCTGGACAGGGAAAATTCACCCCTCCACTTT. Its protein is CASSLDRENSPLHF.